A single T cell receptor beta chain is shown here with its context. This receptor's antigen is unknown. Nothing much larger sits one base from this clone, and base qualities are not available. The entry originates in a study of blood T cell repertoires in COVID-19 (TCRdb year 2020). About the investigation overall: The collaborator samples originated in the United States, Italy and Spain and spanned the acute and convalescent phases of COVID-19. The material from the prospective study consisted of cDNA or gDNA derived from T cells, B-cell-depleted T cells, or PBMCs. The dataset comprised deeply sampled blood TCRbeta repertoires from subjects exposed to, actively infected with, or recovered from COVID-19. The repertoires were released in a freely available public database intended as a resource for research on the immune response to SARS-CoV-2. The samples were drawn from the first 160 participants of the ongoing ImmuneRACE study and from 1,200 or so subjects provided by 6 global collaborators. Sample metadata almost always included a de-identified subject ID, COVID-19 status, age in years and sex. HLA class I and class II types, where available, came from metadata supplied by the sample provider rather than from assay-based typing. The investigation overall reported the following: The quantity of clinical and demographic metadata differed by source and by participant and was supplied without curation.

TCRbeta CDR3 regions were amplified from genomic DNA by means of the immunoSEQ Assay, a bias-controlled multiplex PCR. The study's processing was this. The number of nucleated cells in each sample was estimated from the amplification of reference gene primers within the assay. Sequence reads were collapsed and filtered to measure the absolute abundance of every unique TCRbeta CDR3 rearrangement. For each sample, productive Simpson clonality was calculated as the square root of Simpson's diversity index over productive rearrangements. Held by TCRdb, this immuneACCESS table contains in-frame sequences only and omits some clones. Under half of the omission traces to an unresolved V gene where checked; the cause of the rest is unknown. That table furnishes V, J and clone size, whereas the DNA furnished D and trimming. The sample table records tens of thousands of clones; about 74% of these occur just once. The ten largest account for approximately 4.1% of the sample.

The germline V gene yields SGHTA for CDR1 and FQGNSA for CDR2. The CDR3 covers 15 residues, taking in both the cysteine and the phenylalanine. Kept here is only the CDR3 DNA, which spans 45 bases and is read in frame from base 1. Germline trimming: 1 base from V, 7 bases from J; junction bases outside gene matches: 7. One collaborating source in Seattle enrolled patients during active infection and followed them longitudinally through the course of disease. The collaborating institutions used their own protocols to collect whole blood in K2EDTA tubes. For TCRbeta analysis, collaborator samples were shipped as frozen whole blood, as isolated PBMCs, or as DNA extracted from either sample type.

Sequencing was performed on peripheral blood. The origin of this receptor is a man in his 70s with COVID-19, enrolled during active disease. In this chain, TRBV7-2 is recombined with TRBJ2-7; a stretch of 10 junction bases matches TRBD2. The CDR3 sequence is CASSLDLAGVWEQYF. The nucleotide sequence reads as follows: TGTGCCAGCAGCTTAGACCTAGCGGGAGTTTGGGAGCAGTACTTC.